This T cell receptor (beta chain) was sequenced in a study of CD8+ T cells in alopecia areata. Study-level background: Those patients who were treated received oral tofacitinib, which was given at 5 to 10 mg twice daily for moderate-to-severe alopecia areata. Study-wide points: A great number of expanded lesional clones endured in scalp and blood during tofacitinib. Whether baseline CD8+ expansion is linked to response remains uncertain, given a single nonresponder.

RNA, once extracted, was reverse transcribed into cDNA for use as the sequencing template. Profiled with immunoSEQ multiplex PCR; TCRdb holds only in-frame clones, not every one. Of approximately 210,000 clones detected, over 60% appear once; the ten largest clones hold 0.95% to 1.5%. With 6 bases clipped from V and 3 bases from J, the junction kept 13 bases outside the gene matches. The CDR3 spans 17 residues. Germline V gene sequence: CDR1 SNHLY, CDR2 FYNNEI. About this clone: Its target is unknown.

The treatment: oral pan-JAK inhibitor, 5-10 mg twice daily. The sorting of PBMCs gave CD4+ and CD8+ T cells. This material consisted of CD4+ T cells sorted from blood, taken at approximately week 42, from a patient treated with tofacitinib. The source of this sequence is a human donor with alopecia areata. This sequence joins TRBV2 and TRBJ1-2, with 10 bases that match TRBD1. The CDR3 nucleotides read TGTGCCAGCAGGACAGGGACAGGGGCCCCAAGGGACTATGGCTACACCTTC. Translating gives CASRTGTGAPRDYGYTF.